A selection of T cell receptor beta chains follows, all from one sample in a study of CD8 T cells in Susac syndrome. TCRdb redid the calling of the immunoSEQ multiplex PCR reads with MiXCR, one entry per CDR3 protein. The data contain about 240,000 distinct CDR3 sequences, 95% to 97% of them singletons. Sample: CD4+ T cells from PBMCs. These receptors were collected from a human donor with Susac syndrome. The CDR3 runs from the conserved cysteine through the conserved F or W. Fields, in order: J gene, clone size, V gene, CDR3 protein. Expanded clones get a size class; other rows say once, few or many, or leave the size out.

J gene: TRBJ2-1; clone size: -; V gene: TRBV12-3/TRBV12-4; CDR3 protein: CAGASGRAGLNEQFF
J gene: TRBJ1-2; clone size: -; V gene: TRBV5-1; CDR3 protein: CASSARDSRSGYTF
J gene: TRBJ1-4; clone size: -; V gene: TRBV15; CDR3 protein: CATSMDRVGEKLFF
J gene: TRBJ2-7; clone size: few; V gene: TRBV3-1; CDR3 protein: CASTPGTGTYEQYF
J gene: TRBJ1-2; clone size: -; V gene: TRBV12-3/TRBV12-4; CDR3 protein: CASSLEGISYGYTF
J gene: TRBJ1-1; clone size: -; V gene: TRBV19; CDR3 protein: CASRREDRGLNTEAFF
J gene: TRBJ2-7; clone size: -; V gene: TRBV5-1; CDR3 protein: CASSLRPGDYEQYF
J gene: TRBJ2-5; clone size: once; V gene: TRBV7-9; CDR3 protein: CASSFNLGQGQETQYF
J gene: TRBJ2-7; clone size: -; V gene: TRBV20-1; CDR3 protein: CSALRELSYEQYF
J gene: TRBJ1-5; clone size: -; V gene: TRBV29-1; CDR3 protein: CSVGEGTIHQPQHF
J gene: TRBJ2-7; clone size: once; V gene: TRBV28; CDR3 protein: CASSPARKTYEQYF
J gene: TRBJ1-1; clone size: -; V gene: TRBV30; CDR3 protein: CAWSDTRNTEAFF
J gene: TRBJ2-1; clone size: -; V gene: TRBV7-9; CDR3 protein: CASSYTSLRQGVFNNEQFF
J gene: TRBJ1-5; clone size: -; V gene: TRBV20-1; CDR3 protein: CSAEGGTGQPQHF
J gene: TRBJ2-5; clone size: -; V gene: TRBV29-1; CDR3 protein: CSVEVGLGETQYF
J gene: TRBJ2-7; clone size: -; V gene: TRBV9; CDR3 protein: CASGASGDEQYF
J gene: TRBJ1-2; clone size: once; V gene: TRBV20-1; CDR3 protein: CSANTGVNYGYTF
J gene: TRBJ1-2; clone size: -; V gene: TRBV5-4; CDR3 protein: CASSLVLRTGYTF
J gene: TRBJ1-2; clone size: -; V gene: TRBV20-1; CDR3 protein: CSARQSYGYTF
J gene: TRBJ2-7; clone size: once; V gene: TRBV29-1; CDR3 protein: CSVERGLGSYEQYF
J gene: TRBJ1-3; clone size: -; V gene: TRBV20-1; CDR3 protein: CSAPSSNSGNTIYF
J gene: TRBJ2-1; clone size: -; V gene: TRBV19; CDR3 protein: CASSTKTGSSYNEQFF
J gene: TRBJ1-5; clone size: once; V gene: TRBV20-1; CDR3 protein: CSALGQGADQPQHF
J gene: TRBJ1-5; clone size: -; V gene: TRBV29-1; CDR3 protein: CSVVGTGPRSNQPQHF
J gene: TRBJ2-2; clone size: once; V gene: TRBV24-1; CDR3 protein: CATSEHLDSTTGELFF
J gene: TRBJ2-1; clone size: -; V gene: TRBV30; CDR3 protein: CAWSPGLAGLDEQFF
J gene: TRBJ1-2; clone size: -; V gene: TRBV30; CDR3 protein: CAWSVGTGESYTF
J gene: TRBJ1-4; clone size: -; V gene: TRBV27; CDR3 protein: CASSTVIAGEKLFF
J gene: TRBJ2-7; clone size: -; V gene: TRBV4-1; CDR3 protein: CASSREGGTGDHEQYF
J gene: TRBJ2-1; clone size: once; V gene: TRBV20-1; CDR3 protein: CSATATSGRGRNEQFF
J gene: TRBJ1-1; clone size: once; V gene: TRBV27; CDR3 protein: CASSLSTRGLTEAFF
J gene: TRBJ2-3; clone size: -; V gene: TRBV18; CDR3 protein: CASSPKAAGGDTQYF
J gene: TRBJ2-5; clone size: -; V gene: TRBV6-1; CDR3 protein: CASSEVGETQYF
J gene: TRBJ2-1; clone size: -; V gene: TRBV29-1; CDR3 protein: CSSSAALPYNEQFF
J gene: TRBJ2-5; clone size: -; V gene: TRBV6-5; CDR3 protein: CASRRGTGVGETQYF
J gene: TRBJ2-3; clone size: -; V gene: TRBV14; CDR3 protein: CASSQRPAAYSTDTQYF
J gene: TRBJ2-2; clone size: few; V gene: TRBV2; CDR3 protein: CASSPDTGELFF
J gene: TRBJ1-4; clone size: -; V gene: TRBV7-2; CDR3 protein: CASSYRATNEKLFF
J gene: TRBJ1-4; clone size: -; V gene: TRBV30; CDR3 protein: CAWSVLATNEKLFF
J gene: TRBJ2-2; clone size: -; V gene: TRBV7-9; CDR3 protein: CASSLQGTGELFF
J gene: TRBJ2-1; clone size: -; V gene: TRBV3-1; CDR3 protein: CASSQHILAGGLRTNNEQFF
J gene: TRBJ1-4; clone size: -; V gene: TRBV11-2; CDR3 protein: CASNREDRGGKLFF
J gene: TRBJ1-2; clone size: -; V gene: TRBV4-1; CDR3 protein: CASSHLPHKGVGYGYTF
J gene: TRBJ2-5; clone size: -; V gene: TRBV29-1; CDR3 protein: CSATSGHSGTQYF
J gene: TRBJ1-5; clone size: -; V gene: TRBV24-1; CDR3 protein: CATGGTGNQPQHF
J gene: TRBJ1-2; clone size: -; V gene: TRBV11-2; CDR3 protein: CASSHDRGGYGYTF
J gene: TRBJ1-1; clone size: -; V gene: TRBV29-1; CDR3 protein: CSVVKGLGTEAFF
J gene: TRBJ1-5; clone size: -; V gene: TRBV6-5; CDR3 protein: CASSYTQGLQPQHF
J gene: TRBJ2-5; clone size: -; V gene: TRBV11-2; CDR3 protein: CASSLETVGRETQYF
J gene: TRBJ1-2; clone size: -; V gene: TRBV6-2/TRBV6-3; CDR3 protein: CASNQGTNYGYTF
J gene: TRBJ1-2; clone size: -; V gene: TRBV11-1; CDR3 protein: CASSWTDRDYGYTF
J gene: TRBJ1-1; clone size: -; V gene: TRBV5-4; CDR3 protein: CASSFSGTEAFF